This T cell receptor beta chain appears in the sequencing data of a study of molecular identifiers for immune sequencing clone quantification. TCRdb ran MiXCR on the PCR reads and lists one entry per CDR3 protein. Among fewer than 75,000 distinct CDR3 sequences listed, roughly 17% were seen once. Only a few counts were recorded for this clonotype. Being one base from a much bigger clone, this may be a read error. The V end lost 4 bases, the J end lost 5 bases, and 12 bases lay between the germline ends. Germline V lookup: CDR1 SEHNR, CDR2 FQNEAQ (reference sequence). The CDR3 loop spans 14 amino acids.

Source material: naive CD8+ T cells from blood, with Jurkat cell RNA spiked in. This sample's subset: FACS-sorted CD8+CD4-CCR7+CD45RA+ naive T cells. The chain uses TRBV7-9 and TRBJ1-3; D is ambiguous. This TCR was sampled from a human donor in good health. Some libraries in this study had Jurkat cell RNA spiked in. This CDR3 is CASSSWRARNTIYF. CDR3 coding DNA: TGTGCCAGCAGCTCATGGAGGGCTAGAAACACCATATATTTT.